Sequencing of this T cell receptor beta chain was carried out in a study of chemoradiotherapy in HPV16-positive cancers. Trimming removed 0 bases at V and 8 bases at J, with 11 bases between. Germline values: CDR1 SGHRS, CDR2 YFSETQ. CDR3 length: 14 amino acids. Regarding the study as a whole: Candidate HPV-specific clones and E7-related TCR motifs grew in tumor during treatment. HPV-specific T cells were functionally defined from only a couple of HPV16-positive patients.

As regards this clone: Its target is unknown.

Libraries were prepared by immunoSEQ multiplex PCR; TCRdb keeps only in-frame clonotypes and omits some of them. The data hold some 9,300 clones, with approximately 85% observed a single time. The clonotype originates from a human donor with HPV-associated anogenital cancer. The chain joins TRBV5-1 to TRBJ1-4; D might be TRBD1 (6 bases). The material was blood, obtained from a patient who underwent chemoradiotherapy. CDR3 nucleotide sequence: TGCGCCAGCAGCTTGGACAGGGAGGAGGAAAAACTGTTTTTT. Its protein product is CASSLDREEEKLFF.